The 14 T cell receptor beta chains below were found in one sample sequenced in a study of beta chain features in type 1 diabetes. Every isolated RNA sample was fully reverse transcribed, so sequencing captured expressed TCRB transcripts. Clones were read by immunoSEQ multiplex PCR, and TCRdb kept only the in-frame ones, dropping some. The sample carries 600,000 to 650,000 clones, roughly a sixth recorded once. Material: naive CD4+ T cells from blood. These receptors all come from a man younger than 35 in good health.

This clone was seen only a few times. The CDR3 DNA follows: TGTGCCAGCAGCTTTGGACAGTACAACACTGAAGCTTTCTTT. As protein: CASSFGQYNTEAFF. The rearrangement uses TRBV7-9 and TRBJ1-1; D is possibly TRBD1 (6 bases). V gave up 3 bases and J gave up 2 bases, with 10 bases separating them. The CDR3 totals 14 residues. CDR1 is SEHNR, CDR2 FQNEAQ, per germline (reference sequence).

This clone has more than one count but fewer than ten. The chain has TRBV9 and TRBJ1-2; no definite D call. CDR1 and CDR2 (germline): SGDLS, YYNGEE. CDR3 length: 12 amino acids. The germline V and J ends were trimmed by 4 bases and 5 bases, with 9 bases remaining between them. The CDR3 nucleotides read TGTGCCAGCAGCTCCACTGGGTATGGCTACACCTTC. Its translation: CASSSTGYGYTF.

This clone was observed a few times. The identical CDR3 is also encoded by other nucleotide sequences in the sample. The chain links TRBV6-5 to TRBJ2-3; no reliable D call. CDR3 length: 14 amino acids. The germline V gene encodes CDR1 MNHEY and CDR2 SVGAGI. V dropped 2 bases and J dropped 1 base, with 7 bases sitting between them. In DNA, the CDR3 is TGTGCCAGCAGTTACGATCGGGGCACAGATACGCAGTATTTT. Translating gives CASSYDRGTDTQYF.

The chain recombines TRBV19 with TRBJ1-6; no definite D call. CDR3 size: 15 residues. Per germline, CDR1 LNHDA and CDR2 SQIVND (reference sequence). The germline V and J ends were trimmed by 2 bases and 6 bases, with 11 bases remaining between them. In DNA form, the CDR3 reads TGTGCCAGTAGTATAATTGGGGTTATTAATTCACCCCTCCACTTT. Translating it yields CASSIIGVINSPLHF.

This clone was picked up a small number of times. The chain has TRBV7-2 and TRBJ1-1; tentative D call: TRBD1 (5 bases). CDR3 length: 14 amino acids. Trimming pared 3 bases from V and 4 bases from J, leaving 12 bases between. CDR1 is SGHTA, CDR2 FQGNSA, per germline. The DNA of the CDR3 is TGTGCCAGCAGCTTGGGGAGGGGATCCACTGAAGCTTTCTTT. Amino acid sequence: CASSLGRGSTEAFF. The variable domain in full, with the rest retrieved from reference TRBV7-2 and TRBJ1-1, is GAGVSQSPSNKVTEKGKDVELRCDPISGHTALYWYRQSLGQGLEFLIYFQGNSAPDKSGLPSDRFSAERTGGSVSTLTIQRTQQEDSAVYLCASSLGRGSTEAFFGQGTRLTVV.

V usage is TRBV21-1 and J usage is TRBJ2-7. TRBV21-1 is described as a pseudogene. The CDR3 runs to 11 residues. CDR3 amino acids: CASSKIGTRDF. In DNA form, the CDR3 reads TGTGCCAGCAGCAAAATTGGGACCCGGGACTTC.

V gene TRBV11-1 combines with J gene TRBJ2-1; no clear D gene. In germline, CDR1 is SGHAT, CDR2 FQDESV (reference sequence). The CDR3 runs to 14 residues. Trimming removed 8 bases from V and 0 bases from J, with 11 bases in between. CDR3 sequence reads: CASLASSSYNEQFF. The CDR3 nucleotides are TGTGCCAGCCTTGCCTCTAGCTCCTACAATGAGCAGTTCTTC.

V usage is TRBV27 and J usage is TRBJ2-2; TRBD2 aligns across 14 bases. J gave up 7 bases and V 6 bases, and 13 bases lay outside the gene matches. Germline V gives CDR1 MNHEY, CDR2 SMNVEV (reference sequence). This CDR3 contains 18 residues. CDR3 nucleotides: TGTGCCAGCAGCACCGGACTAGCGGGAGGTGGTTTGATCGGGGAGCTGTTTTTT. Translation: CASSTGLAGGGLIGELFF.

The chain recombines TRBV27 with TRBJ2-2, with D unresolved. Germline V CDR1 and CDR2: MNHEY, SMNVEV (reference sequence). Trimming removed 7 bases at V and 2 bases at J, with 11 bases between. The CDR3 is 14 residues long. CDR3 bases: TGTGCCAGCACCCTGGAGCGAAACACCGGGGAGCTGTTTTTT. Translation: CASTLERNTGELFF.

The chain has TRBV18 and TRBJ2-5; 9 bases fit TRBD2. The junction had 8 bases not matched to a gene; V was cut back by 1 base and J by 5 bases. The CDR3 covers 16 residues. Per germline, CDR1 KGHSH and CDR2 LQKENI. The CDR3, as DNA: TGTGCCAGCTCACCACGGGCTAGCGGGATGCGGGAGACCCAGTACTTC. Translation: CASSPRASGMRETQYF.

Comment on this clone: Additional DNA sequences in this sample encode the identical CDR3. The chain is built from TRBV7-9 and TRBJ1-4, with a tentative D call TRBD1 (5 bases). Looked up from germline, CDR1 is SEHNR and CDR2 is FQNEAQ (reference sequence). The CDR3 sequence is 15 residues long. V dropped 2 bases and J dropped 2 bases, with 9 bases sitting between them. The CDR3 DNA follows: TGTGCCAGCAGCTTAAGCCGGGGGACTAATGAAAAACTGTTTTTT. It encodes CASSLSRGTNEKLFF.

There are a few counts of this clone. The rearrangement joins TRBV29-1 to TRBJ2-7; 7 nucleotides line up with TRBD1. Per the germline V gene, CDR1 is SQVTM and CDR2 is ANQGSEA. The CDR3 has 13 residues. Trimming cost V 6 bases and J 1 base; bases outside gene matches: 6. The CDR3 DNA reads TGCAGCGTCTCACAGGGGATGTCCTACGAGCAGTACTTC. Translating it yields CSVSQGMSYEQYF.

This clone was found a few times. The rearrangement uses TRBV29-1 and TRBJ2-4; the match to TRBD1 covers 8 bases. Germline V gene data show CDR1 as SQVTM and CDR2 as ANQGSEA. This CDR3 spans 16 amino acids. V was clipped by 5 bases and J by 1 base; unmatched bases: 10. The CDR3 sequence: CSVTLHRGLAKNIQYF. The CDR3 DNA reads as TGCAGCGTTACCTTACACAGGGGGTTGGCCAAAAACATTCAGTACTTC. The entire variable domain, with the rest obtained from reference TRBV29-1 and TRBJ2-4, is as follows: SAVISQKPSRDICQRGTSLTIQCQVDSQVTMMFWYRQQPGQSLTLIATANQGSEATYESGFVIDKFPISRPNLTFSTLTVSNMSPEDSSIYLCSVTLHRGLAKNIQYFGAGTRLSVL.

This sequence joins TRBV28 and TRBJ2-7, with 7 bases that match TRBD2. Looked up from germline, CDR1 is MDHEN and CDR2 is SYDVKM. With 2 bases clipped from V and 4 bases from J, the junction kept 8 bases outside the gene matches. The CDR3 totals 15 residues. CDR3 sequence: CASSLVRERGYEQYF. The CDR3 nucleotides are TGTGCCAGCAGTTTAGTGCGGGAGCGAGGATACGAGCAGTACTTC. Full variable domain (remainder filled in from reference TRBV28 and TRBJ2-7): DVKVTQSSRYLVKRTGEKVFLECVQDMDHENMFWYRQDPGLGLRLIYFSYDVKMKEKGDIPEGYSVSREKKERFSLILESASTNQTSMYLCASSLVRERGYEQYFGPGTRLTVT.